This T cell receptor beta chain was documented in a study of T cell clones after liver transplantation. The V gene lost 7 bases and the J gene lost 7 bases, with 17 bases spanning the gap. CDR1 LNHDA and CDR2 SQIVND come from the germline V gene (reference sequence). This CDR3 comprises 14 residues. Here immunoSEQ multiplex PCR was the method, and the copy in TCRdb shows in-frame clones only, minus some. The sample comprises 80,000 or so clones, roughly four fifths of which are singletons, and approximately 0.43% rests with the top ten. This sequence originates from a human patient who received a liver transplant. Some T cells may be transferred from the graft donor. Sequences were derived from CD4+ T cells from blood, sampled 45 to 47 months after liver transplant. The chain couples TRBV19 to TRBJ1-5; tentative D call: TRBD1 (5 bases). Here the CDR3 DNA reads TGTGCCAGTACCGTCCGGGGGGGAGGCCAGCCCCAGCATTTT. Amino acid sequence: CASTVRGGGQPQHF.